This TCR beta chain was recorded in a study of blood T cells in healthy people across ages. CDR1 SQVTM and CDR2 ANQGSEA come from the germline V gene. The CDR3 runs to 14 residues. J was trimmed by 4 bases and V by 6 bases; bases with no gene match: 10. A second 7 to 11 cycle PCR used barcoded and J-beta primers. Using its own MiXCR run on the 5' RACE reads, TCRdb lists one record per CDR3 protein. The table includes over 1,300,000 distinct CDR3 sequences, 59% detected once. The sequence derives from a man aged 18 to 35 in good health. Sequences were obtained from blood. The V gene is TRBV29-1, the J gene TRBJ1-2; 8 nucleotides line up with TRBD1. CDR3 nucleotides: TGCAGCGTAGGGGGACCGGGACAGGCCTATGGCTACACCTTC. Translated: CSVGGPGQAYGYTF.